These T cell receptor beta chains were read from a single sample in a study of blood T cell repertoires in COVID-19. The repertoire was sequenced with immunoSEQ multiplex PCR; TCRdb's copy has only in-frame clones and lacks some. The profile shows a few hundred thousand clones, about 90% of them singletons. Input material: PBMCs or T cells enriched from blood (not recorded which). These receptors originate from a woman aged 25 to 39 who had recovered from COVID-19. Both conserved end residues are part of each CDR3. Fields, in order: clone size, D gene, V gene, J gene, CDR3 DNA, CDR3 protein. The D gene is left open where the match is weak. Size is stated for part of the rows, as once, few or many counts, or as a class when the clone is expanded.

clone size: few
D gene: .
V gene: TRBV27
J gene: TRBJ1-6
CDR3 DNA: TGTGCCAGCAGTCCGCAGGGGAACAATTCACCCCTCCACTTT
CDR3 protein: CASSPQGNNSPLHF

clone size: .
D gene: TRBD1
V gene: TRBV3-1/TRBV3-2
J gene: TRBJ2-1
CDR3 DNA: TGTGCCAGCAGCCAAGTCTCCGGGACAGGGGGAAACAATGAGCAGTTCTTC
CDR3 protein: CASSQVSGTGGNNEQFF

clone size: .
D gene: .
V gene: TRBV2
J gene: TRBJ1-2
CDR3 DNA: TGTGCCAGCAGTACGAGAAACTATGGCTACACCTTC
CDR3 protein: CASSTRNYGYTF

clone size: .
D gene: .
V gene: TRBV3-1/TRBV3-2
J gene: TRBJ1-4
CDR3 DNA: TGTGCCAGCAGCCTGATCCTAGGTAATGAAAAACTGTTTTTT
CDR3 protein: CASSLILGNEKLFF

clone size: .
D gene: TRBD1
V gene: TRBV15
J gene: TRBJ1-1
CDR3 DNA: TGTGCCACCAGCGGTTCTGAGCAGGGGGCGTTTCGGAGCACTGAAGCTTTCTTT
CDR3 protein: CATSGSEQGAFRSTEAFF

clone size: .
D gene: TRBD1
V gene: TRBV27
J gene: TRBJ1-1
CDR3 DNA: TGTGCCAGCAGTTTCGGGACAGGCCTAAACACTGAAGCTTTCTTT
CDR3 protein: CASSFGTGLNTEAFF

clone size: .
D gene: .
V gene: TRBV5-6
J gene: TRBJ2-1
CDR3 DNA: TGTGCCAGCAGTTTACTACCCTCGTCCTACAATGAGCAGTTCTTC
CDR3 protein: CASSLLPSSYNEQFF

clone size: once
D gene: .
V gene: TRBV21-1
J gene: TRBJ1-2
CDR3 DNA: TGTGCCAGCAGCAAATTAGACAGGTACCCTCGTACAGGTGGCTACACCTTC
CDR3 protein: CASSKLDRYPRTGGYTF

clone size: .
D gene: .
V gene: TRBV6-5
J gene: TRBJ1-6
CDR3 DNA: TGTGCCAGCCGGACGGGGGGTAATTCACCCCTCCACTTT
CDR3 protein: CASRTGGNSPLHF

clone size: few
D gene: TRBD1
V gene: TRBV12-3/TRBV12-4
J gene: TRBJ2-7
CDR3 DNA: TGTGCCAGCAGTTCCACAGGGGGGGAGCAGTACTTC
CDR3 protein: CASSSTGGEQYF

clone size: .
D gene: TRBD1
V gene: TRBV10-1
J gene: TRBJ2-3
CDR3 DNA: TGCGCCAGCAGTGAGGGGGCAGGGGGCCTGAATACGCAGTATTTT
CDR3 protein: CASSEGAGGLNTQYF

clone size: .
D gene: .
V gene: TRBV9
J gene: TRBJ1-2
CDR3 DNA: TGTGCCAGCAGCGCAGGACAGCCCTCTAACTATGGCTACACCTTC
CDR3 protein: CASSAGQPSNYGYTF

clone size: .
D gene: TRBD1
V gene: TRBV5-1
J gene: TRBJ1-1
CDR3 DNA: TGCGCCAGCAGCTTGGCTACAGGGGGCACTGAAGCTTTCTTT
CDR3 protein: CASSLATGGTEAFF

clone size: .
D gene: .
V gene: TRBV5-6
J gene: TRBJ1-1
CDR3 DNA: TGTGCCAGCAGTAACCCGGGCACTGAAGCTTTCTTT
CDR3 protein: CASSNPGTEAFF

clone size: .
D gene: TRBD2
V gene: TRBV5-1
J gene: TRBJ2-5
CDR3 DNA: TGCGCCAGCAGCTTGGAATTGACTAGCCCACAAGAGACCCAGTACTTC
CDR3 protein: CASSLELTSPQETQYF

clone size: .
D gene: TRBD1
V gene: TRBV10-2
J gene: TRBJ2-7
CDR3 DNA: TGCGCCAGCATCGGAGGGGCAGGGGGCGACGAGCAGTACTTC
CDR3 protein: CASIGGAGGDEQYF

clone size: once
D gene: TRBD1
V gene: TRBV27
J gene: TRBJ2-7
CDR3 DNA: TGTGCCAGCAGGCGGACAGGGCGTGACGAGCAGTACTTC
CDR3 protein: CASRRTGRDEQYF

clone size: .
D gene: .
V gene: TRBV9
J gene: TRBJ1-5
CDR3 DNA: TGTGCCAGCAGCCCCTCGGGGGGAAGCAATCAGCCCCAGCATTTT
CDR3 protein: CASSPSGGSNQPQHF

clone size: .
D gene: TRBD1
V gene: TRBV12-5
J gene: TRBJ2-5
CDR3 DNA: TGTGCTAGTGGGAATGACAGGGGGCCGGAGACCCAGTACTTC
CDR3 protein: CASGNDRGPETQYF

clone size: once
D gene: TRBD1
V gene: TRBV7-8
J gene: TRBJ1-5
CDR3 DNA: TGTGCCAGCAGTCGGGGACAGGAGCCCCAGCATTTT
CDR3 protein: CASSRGQEPQHF

clone size: few
D gene: TRBD1
V gene: TRBV12-3/TRBV12-4
J gene: TRBJ1-6
CDR3 DNA: TGTGCCAGCAGTGAGGACAGGGATTCACCCCTCCACTTT
CDR3 protein: CASSEDRDSPLHF

clone size: .
D gene: .
V gene: TRBV19
J gene: TRBJ2-7
CDR3 DNA: TGTGCCAGTAGTACCTCACAGGGCGGAAACTTCTACGAGCAGTACTTC
CDR3 protein: CASSTSQGGNFYEQYF

clone size: .
D gene: TRBD1
V gene: TRBV19
J gene: TRBJ2-1
CDR3 DNA: TGTGCCAGTAGTATGAACGACAGGGGTGTAGACTCCTACAATGAGCAGTTCTTC
CDR3 protein: CASSMNDRGVDSYNEQFF

clone size: once
D gene: .
V gene: TRBV28
J gene: TRBJ1-2
CDR3 DNA: TGTGCCAGCAGTCTAGGTTCAGGGAACTATGGCTACACCTTC
CDR3 protein: CASSLGSGNYGYTF

clone size: .
D gene: .
V gene: TRBV11-2
J gene: TRBJ1-5
CDR3 DNA: TGTGCCAGCAGCTTAGCGAGAGAACAGCCCCAGCATTTT
CDR3 protein: CASSLAREQPQHF

clone size: .
D gene: TRBD2
V gene: TRBV10-2
J gene: TRBJ2-1
CDR3 DNA: TGCGCCAGCAGTGATGGGCTAGCGGGGGGAACCTACAATGAGCAGTTCTTC
CDR3 protein: CASSDGLAGGTYNEQFF

clone size: .
D gene: .
V gene: TRBV2
J gene: TRBJ1-6
CDR3 DNA: TGTGCCAGCAGTGCGGGAAATTCACCCCTCCACTTT
CDR3 protein: CASSAGNSPLHF

clone size: .
D gene: .
V gene: TRBV12-3/TRBV12-4
J gene: TRBJ2-7
CDR3 DNA: TGTGCCAGCAGTCCAACAGGGTCCTACGAGCAGTACTTC
CDR3 protein: CASSPTGSYEQYF